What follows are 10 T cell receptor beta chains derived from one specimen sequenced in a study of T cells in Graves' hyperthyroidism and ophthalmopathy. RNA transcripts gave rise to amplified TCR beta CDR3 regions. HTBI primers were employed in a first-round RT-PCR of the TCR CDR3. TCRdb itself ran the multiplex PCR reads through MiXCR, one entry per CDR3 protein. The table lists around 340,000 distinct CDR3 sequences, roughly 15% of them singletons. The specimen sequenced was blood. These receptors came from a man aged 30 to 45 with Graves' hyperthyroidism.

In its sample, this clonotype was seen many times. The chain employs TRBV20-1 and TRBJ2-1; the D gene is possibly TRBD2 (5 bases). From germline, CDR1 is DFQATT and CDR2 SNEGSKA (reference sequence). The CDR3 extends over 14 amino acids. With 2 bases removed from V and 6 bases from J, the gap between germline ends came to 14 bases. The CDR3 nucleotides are TGCAGTGCTAGATCAAGGAGGCTATTCAATGAGCAGTTCTTC. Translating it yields CSARSRRLFNEQFF.

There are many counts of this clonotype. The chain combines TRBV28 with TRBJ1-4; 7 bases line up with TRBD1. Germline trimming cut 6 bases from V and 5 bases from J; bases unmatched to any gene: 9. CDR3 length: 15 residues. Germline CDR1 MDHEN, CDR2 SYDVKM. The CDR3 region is CASSPGGQQNEKLFF. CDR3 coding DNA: TGTGCCAGCAGCCCAGGGGGACAGCAGAATGAAAAACTGTTTTTT.

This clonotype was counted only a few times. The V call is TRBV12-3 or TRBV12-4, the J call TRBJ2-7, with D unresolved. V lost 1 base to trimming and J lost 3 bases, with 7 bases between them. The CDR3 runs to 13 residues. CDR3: CASSLGQNYEQYF. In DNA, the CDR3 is TGTGCCAGCAGTTTAGGTCAGAACTACGAGCAGTACTTC.

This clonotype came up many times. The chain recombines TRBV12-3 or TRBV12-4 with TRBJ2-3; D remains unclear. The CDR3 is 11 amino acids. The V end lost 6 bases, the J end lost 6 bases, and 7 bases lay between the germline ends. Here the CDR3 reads CASRAADTQYF. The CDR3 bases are TGTGCCAGCAGGGCAGCGGATACGCAGTATTTT.

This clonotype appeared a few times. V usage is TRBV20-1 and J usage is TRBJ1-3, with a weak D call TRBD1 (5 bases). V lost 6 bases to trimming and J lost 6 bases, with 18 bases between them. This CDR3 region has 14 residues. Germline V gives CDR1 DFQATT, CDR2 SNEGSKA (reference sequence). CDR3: CSAQGGGEANTIYF. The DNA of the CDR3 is TGCAGTGCGCAAGGCGGGGGAGAGGCAAACACCATATATTTT.

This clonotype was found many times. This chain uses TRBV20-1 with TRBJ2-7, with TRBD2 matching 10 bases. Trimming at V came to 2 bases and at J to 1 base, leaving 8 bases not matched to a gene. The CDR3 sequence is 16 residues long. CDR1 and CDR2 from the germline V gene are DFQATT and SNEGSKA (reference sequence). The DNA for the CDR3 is TGCAGTGCTAGACCCTTAGTAGCGGGAGGTTCCTACGAGCAGTACTTC. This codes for CSARPLVAGGSYEQYF.

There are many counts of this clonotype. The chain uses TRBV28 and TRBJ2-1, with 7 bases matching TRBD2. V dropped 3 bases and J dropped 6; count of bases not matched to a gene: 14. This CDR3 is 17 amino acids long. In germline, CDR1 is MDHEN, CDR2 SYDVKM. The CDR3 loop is CASSFWEGIAVANEQFF. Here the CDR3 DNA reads TGTGCCAGCAGTTTTTGGGAGGGGATAGCGGTAGCCAATGAGCAGTTCTTC.

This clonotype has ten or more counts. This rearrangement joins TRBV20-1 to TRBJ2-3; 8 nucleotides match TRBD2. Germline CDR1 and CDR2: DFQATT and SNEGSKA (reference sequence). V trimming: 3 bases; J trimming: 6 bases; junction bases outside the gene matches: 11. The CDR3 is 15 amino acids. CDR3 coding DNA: TGCAGTGCTAGCCCCCCAGCGGGAGCAGAGGATACGCAGTATTTT. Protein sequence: CSASPPAGAEDTQYF.

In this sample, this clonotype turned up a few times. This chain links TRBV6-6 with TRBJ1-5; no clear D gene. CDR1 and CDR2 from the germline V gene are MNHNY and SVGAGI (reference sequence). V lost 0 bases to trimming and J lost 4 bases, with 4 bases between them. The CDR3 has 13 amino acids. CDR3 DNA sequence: TGTGCCAGCAGTTACTCGCGGAATCAGCCCCAGCATTTT. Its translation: CASSYSRNQPQHF.

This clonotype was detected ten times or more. In DNA, the CDR3 is TGCAGTGCTAGAGACCTCCGTCTAGCGGGAGAAAGTGAGACCCAGTACTTC. Amino acid sequence: CSARDLRLAGESETQYF. The rearrangement links TRBV20-1 to TRBJ2-5; 10 positions match TRBD2. The CDR3 is 17 residues long. V was clipped by 0 bases and J by 5 bases; unmatched bases: 12. Germline CDR1 DFQATT, CDR2 SNEGSKA (reference sequence).